These T cell receptor beta chains were read from a single sample in a study of shared clonotypes between healthy human individuals. Measured with immunoSEQ multiplex PCR; TCRdb has only the in-frame clones, and not every one. The data show 660,000 or so clones, 95% to 97% seen once. The sequenced material came from naive CD8+ T cells sorted from blood. All receptors derive from a woman aged 30 to 39 in good health. CDR3s include the opening cysteine and the closing phenylalanine or tryptophan. Fields, in order: J gene, CDR3 length, V gene, clone size, D gene, CDR3 protein, CDR3 DNA. A D gene is named only where the DNA matches it firmly. Part of the rows lack a size; the others show once, few, many or a class for expanded clones.

j_gene: TRBJ1-2
len: 20
v_gene: TRBV9
abundance: -
d_gene: -
CDR3aa: CASSPRIPGQTILLNYGYTF
CDR3nt: TGTGCCAGCAGTCCACGCATACCGGGACAAACGATACTACTCAACTATGGCTACACCTTC

j_gene: TRBJ2-5
len: 18
v_gene: TRBV6-1
abundance: -
d_gene: TRBD2
CDR3aa: CASSEALAGEGDQETQYF
CDR3nt: TGTGCCAGCAGTGAAGCACTAGCGGGAGAGGGGGACCAAGAGACCCAGTACTTC

j_gene: TRBJ1-2
len: 13
v_gene: TRBV19
abundance: -
d_gene: -
CDR3aa: CASGPNLLYGYTF
CDR3nt: TGTGCCAGTGGCCCCAATCTACTCTATGGCTACACCTTC

j_gene: TRBJ2-7
len: 15
v_gene: TRBV7-8
abundance: once
d_gene: -
CDR3aa: CASSLVSGTRYEQYF
CDR3nt: TGTGCCAGCAGCTTAGTCTCAGGGACGAGGTACGAGCAGTACTTC

j_gene: TRBJ2-7
len: 12
v_gene: TRBV6-1
abundance: -
d_gene: -
CDR3aa: CAGGRAPYEQYF
CDR3nt: TGTGCAGGAGGCAGGGCCCCCTACGAGCAGTACTTC

j_gene: TRBJ2-5
len: 11
v_gene: TRBV5-5
abundance: -
d_gene: -
CDR3aa: CASSSPETQYF
CDR3nt: TGTGCCAGCAGCTCCCCGGAGACCCAGTACTTC

j_gene: TRBJ1-1
len: 15
v_gene: TRBV5-4
abundance: -
d_gene: -
CDR3aa: CASTFGVPEMGEAFF
CDR3nt: TGTGCCAGCACTTTCGGGGTCCCCGAAATGGGTGAAGCTTTCTTT

j_gene: TRBJ2-2
len: 15
v_gene: TRBV27
abundance: once
d_gene: TRBD1
CDR3aa: CASSLATGGTGELFF
CDR3nt: TGTGCCAGCAGTTTGGCTACAGGGGGCACCGGGGAGCTGTTTTTT

j_gene: TRBJ2-7
len: 16
v_gene: TRBV18
abundance: once
d_gene: TRBD1
CDR3aa: CASSPEGTGANYEQYF
CDR3nt: TGTGCCAGCTCACCAGAAGGGACAGGGGCCAACTACGAGCAGTACTTC

j_gene: TRBJ2-7
len: 14
v_gene: TRBV7-9
abundance: -
d_gene: TRBD2
CDR3aa: CASSSLAGGYEQYF
CDR3nt: TGTGCCAGCAGCTCACTAGCGGGAGGCTACGAGCAGTACTTC

j_gene: TRBJ2-1
len: 14
v_gene: TRBV27
abundance: -
d_gene: -
CDR3aa: CASSPMTGDNEQFF
CDR3nt: TGTGCCAGCAGTCCCATGACTGGTGACAATGAGCAGTTCTTC

j_gene: TRBJ2-7
len: 16
v_gene: TRBV18
abundance: -
d_gene: TRBD1
CDR3aa: CASSRTGTGPSYEQYF
CDR3nt: TGTGCCAGCTCACGGACTGGGACAGGGCCTTCCTACGAGCAGTACTTC

j_gene: TRBJ1-5
len: 14
v_gene: TRBV28
abundance: -
d_gene: -
CDR3aa: CASSPGESYQPQHF
CDR3nt: TGTGCCAGCAGCCCGGGGGAATCTTATCAGCCCCAGCATTTT

j_gene: TRBJ2-7
len: 16
v_gene: TRBV6-6
abundance: -
d_gene: TRBD2
CDR3aa: CASSPWTSGRSHEQYF
CDR3nt: TGTGCCAGCAGCCCATGGACTAGCGGGAGGAGCCACGAGCAGTACTTC

j_gene: TRBJ2-1
len: 12
v_gene: TRBV29-1
abundance: -
d_gene: -
CDR3aa: CSVPGPKNEQFF
CDR3nt: TGCAGCGTTCCGGGTCCCAAAAATGAGCAGTTCTTC

j_gene: TRBJ2-3
len: 14
v_gene: TRBV11-2
abundance: -
d_gene: -
CDR3aa: CASRGPVSTDTQYF
CDR3nt: TGTGCCAGCAGGGGACCCGTCAGCACAGATACGCAGTATTTT